One T cell receptor (beta chain) is described in this entry. CDR3 length: 12 amino acids. The germline V gene encodes CDR1 SGHVS and CDR2 FQNEAQ. V was shortened by 5 bases and J by 10 bases, with 11 bases between the two germline ends. The entry originates in a study of blood T cell repertoires in COVID-19. As for the study in general: Acute and convalescent COVID-19 samples came from the United States, Italy and Spain.

Authors' methods: Estimated nucleated cell counts came from reference gene primer amplification. TCRdb keeps only in-frame clones here, not all; method: immunoSEQ multiplex PCR. V, J and clone size derive from that table, while D and trimming were established from the DNA sequence. Among 150,000 to 200,000 clones listed, about 84% were seen once. Recruitment covered fewer than 25 US areas and drew participants whose ages spanned about 18 to 90 years. Participants' own reports of clinical history determined their cohort assignment. The V and J genes are TRBV7-8 and TRBJ1-4; D unclear. The sequenced material came from PBMCs or T cells enriched from blood (not recorded which). The receptor was derived from a man aged 40-49 years who had recovered from COVID-19. The CDR3 region has the DNA TGTGCCAGCAGCCGCTTGGAGGGAAAACTGTTTTTT. Its protein is CASSRLEGKLFF.